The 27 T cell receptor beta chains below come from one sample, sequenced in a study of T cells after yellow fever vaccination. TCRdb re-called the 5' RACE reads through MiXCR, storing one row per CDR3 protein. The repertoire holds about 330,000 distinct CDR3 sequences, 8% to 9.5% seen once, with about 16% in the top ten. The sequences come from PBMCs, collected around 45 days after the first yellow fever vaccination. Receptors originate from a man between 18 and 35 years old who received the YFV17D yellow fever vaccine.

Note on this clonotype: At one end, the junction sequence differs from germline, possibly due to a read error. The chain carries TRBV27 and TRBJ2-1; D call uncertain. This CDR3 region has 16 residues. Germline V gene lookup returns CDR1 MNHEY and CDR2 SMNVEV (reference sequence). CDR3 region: CASSPLGPAGYSEQFF. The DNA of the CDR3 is TGTGCCAGCAGTCCATTAGGTCCTGCAGGTTACAGTGAGCAGTTCTTC.

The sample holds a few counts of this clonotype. The DNA for the CDR3 is TGTGCCAGCGGAGGAGGGGGCGATCAGCCCCAGCATTTT. It codes for CASGGGGDQPQHF. The chain carries TRBV7-9 and TRBJ1-5, with 7 bases fitting TRBD1. Trimming cost V 8 bases and J 5 bases; bases outside gene matches: 6. The CDR3 contains 13 residues. Germline V lookup: CDR1 SEHNR, CDR2 FQNEAQ (reference sequence).

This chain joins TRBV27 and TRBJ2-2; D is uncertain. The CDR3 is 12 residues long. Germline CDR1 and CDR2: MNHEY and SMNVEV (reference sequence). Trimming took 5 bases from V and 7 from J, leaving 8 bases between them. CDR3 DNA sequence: TGTGCCAGCAGTCCTGCAGGCGGGGAGCTGTTTTTT. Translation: CASSPAGGELFF.

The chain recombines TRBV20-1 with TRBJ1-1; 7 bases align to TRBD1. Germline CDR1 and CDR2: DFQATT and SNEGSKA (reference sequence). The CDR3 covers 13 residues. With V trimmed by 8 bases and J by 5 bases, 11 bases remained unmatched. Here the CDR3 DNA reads TGCAGTCCACTGACAGGGACGAGGACTGAAGCTTTCTTT. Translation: CSPLTGTRTEAFF.

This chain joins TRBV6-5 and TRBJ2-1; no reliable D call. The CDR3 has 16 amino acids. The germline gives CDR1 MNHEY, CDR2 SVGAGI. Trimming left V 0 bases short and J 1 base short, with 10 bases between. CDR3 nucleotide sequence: TGTGCCAGCAGTTACTCGCCTCACCCGTCCTACAATGAGCAGTTCTTC. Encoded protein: CASSYSPHPSYNEQFF.

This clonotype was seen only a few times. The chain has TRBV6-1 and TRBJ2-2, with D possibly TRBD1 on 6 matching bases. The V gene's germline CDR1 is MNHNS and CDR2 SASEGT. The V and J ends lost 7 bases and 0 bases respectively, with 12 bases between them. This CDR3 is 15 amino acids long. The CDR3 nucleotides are TGTGCCAGCAAACGTCAGGGGACGAACACCGGGGAGCTGTTTTTT. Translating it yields CASKRQGTNTGELFF.

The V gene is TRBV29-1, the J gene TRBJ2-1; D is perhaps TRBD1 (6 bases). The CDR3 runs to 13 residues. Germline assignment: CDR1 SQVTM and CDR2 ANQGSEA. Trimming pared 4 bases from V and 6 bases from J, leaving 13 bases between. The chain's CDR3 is CSVGQALRNEQFF. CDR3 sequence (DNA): TGCAGCGTTGGACAGGCTCTCCGCAATGAGCAGTTCTTC.

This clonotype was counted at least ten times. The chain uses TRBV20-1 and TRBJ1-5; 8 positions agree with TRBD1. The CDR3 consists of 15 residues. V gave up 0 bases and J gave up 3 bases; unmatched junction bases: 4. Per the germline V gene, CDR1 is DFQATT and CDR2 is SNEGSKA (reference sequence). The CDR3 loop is CSARERDRFNQPQHF. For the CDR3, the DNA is TGCAGTGCTAGAGAAAGGGACAGGTTCAATCAGCCCCAGCATTTT.

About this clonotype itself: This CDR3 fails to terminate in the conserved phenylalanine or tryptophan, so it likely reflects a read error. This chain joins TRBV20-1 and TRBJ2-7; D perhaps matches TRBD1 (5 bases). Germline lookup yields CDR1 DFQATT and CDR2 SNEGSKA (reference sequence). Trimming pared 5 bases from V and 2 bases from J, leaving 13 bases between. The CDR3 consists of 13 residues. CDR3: CSALPTGPYEQYY. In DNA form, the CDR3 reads TGCAGTGCTCTACCCACAGGCCCCTACGAGCAGTACTAC.

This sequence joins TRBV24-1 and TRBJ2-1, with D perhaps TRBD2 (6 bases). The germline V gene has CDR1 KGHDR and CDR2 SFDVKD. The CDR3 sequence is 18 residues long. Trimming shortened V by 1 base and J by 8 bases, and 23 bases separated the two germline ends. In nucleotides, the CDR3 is TGTGCCACCAGTGATTTACCAGCCCGGAGCGGGCACCCCCATGAGCAGTTCTTC. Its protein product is CATSDLPARSGHPHEQFF.

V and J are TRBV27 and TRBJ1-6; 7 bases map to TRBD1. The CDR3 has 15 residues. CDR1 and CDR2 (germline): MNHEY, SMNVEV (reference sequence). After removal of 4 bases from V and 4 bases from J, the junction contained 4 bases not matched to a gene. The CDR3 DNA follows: TGTGCCAGCAGTTCGACAGGGAATTATAATTCACCCCTCCACTTT. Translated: CASSSTGNYNSPLHF.

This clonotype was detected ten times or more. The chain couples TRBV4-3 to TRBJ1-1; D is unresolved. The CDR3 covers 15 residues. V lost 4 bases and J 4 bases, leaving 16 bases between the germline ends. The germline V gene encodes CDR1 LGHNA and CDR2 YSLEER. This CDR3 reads CASSPTGLRSTEAFF. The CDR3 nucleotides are TGCGCCAGCAGCCCAACCGGACTCCGGAGCACTGAAGCTTTCTTT.

The CDR3 reads CASSLLYNSYNEQFF. The CDR3 DNA reads as TGTGCCAGCAGTCTCCTCTACAACTCCTACAATGAGCAGTTCTTC. This rearrangement joins TRBV7-9 to TRBJ2-1; D is uncertain. Germline V gene sequence: CDR1 SEHNR, CDR2 FQNEAQ (reference sequence). Trimming stripped 6 bases from V and 0 bases from J, with 12 bases between. The CDR3 is 15 amino acids.

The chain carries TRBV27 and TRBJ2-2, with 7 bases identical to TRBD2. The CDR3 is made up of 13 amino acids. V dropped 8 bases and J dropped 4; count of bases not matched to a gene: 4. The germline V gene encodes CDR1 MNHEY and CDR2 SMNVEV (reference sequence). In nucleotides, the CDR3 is TGTGCCAGCGCCGGGGGGAGCACCGGGGAGCTGTTTTTT. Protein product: CASAGGSTGELFF.

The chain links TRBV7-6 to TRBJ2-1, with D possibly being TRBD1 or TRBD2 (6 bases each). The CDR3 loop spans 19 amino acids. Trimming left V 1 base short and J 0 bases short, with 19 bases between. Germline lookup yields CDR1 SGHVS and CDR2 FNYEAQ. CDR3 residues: CASSLVTGQRGVSYNEQFF. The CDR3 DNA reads TGTGCCAGCAGCTTAGTTACGGGGCAGAGGGGGGTCTCCTACAATGAGCAGTTCTTC. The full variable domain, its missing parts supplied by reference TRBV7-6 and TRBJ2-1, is GAGVSQSPRYKVTKRGQDVALRCDPISGHVSLYWYRQALGQGPEFLTYFNYEAQQDKSGLPNDRFSAERPEGSISTLTIQRTEQRDSAMYRCASSLVTGQRGVSYNEQFFGPGTRLTVL.

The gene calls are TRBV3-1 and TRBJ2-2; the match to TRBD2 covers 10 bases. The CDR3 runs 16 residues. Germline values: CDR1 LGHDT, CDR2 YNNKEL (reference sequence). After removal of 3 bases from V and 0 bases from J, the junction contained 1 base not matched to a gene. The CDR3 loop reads CASSQLAGANTGELFF. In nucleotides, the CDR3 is TGTGCCAGCAGCCAGCTAGCGGGGGCGAACACCGGGGAGCTGTTTTTT.

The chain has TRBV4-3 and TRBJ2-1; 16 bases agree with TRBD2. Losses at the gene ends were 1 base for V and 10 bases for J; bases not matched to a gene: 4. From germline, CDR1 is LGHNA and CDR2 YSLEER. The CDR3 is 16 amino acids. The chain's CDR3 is CASSQARGLAGGEQFF. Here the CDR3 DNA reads TGCGCCAGCAGCCAAGCAAGGGGACTAGCGGGGGGGGAGCAGTTCTTC.

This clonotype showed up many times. The CDR3 DNA reads as TGTGCCAGCAGCGGGCACGGGACGGATCAGCCCCAGCATTTT. Protein product: CASSGHGTDQPQHF. The chain couples TRBV9 to TRBJ1-5; D is possibly TRBD1 (5 bases). Germline V lookup: CDR1 SGDLS, CDR2 YYNGEE. This CDR3 comprises 14 residues. With 3 bases removed from V and 5 bases from J, the gap between germline ends came to 12 bases.

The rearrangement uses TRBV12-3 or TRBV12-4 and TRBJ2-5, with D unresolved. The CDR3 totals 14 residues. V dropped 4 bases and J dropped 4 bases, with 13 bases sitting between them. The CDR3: CASSWGGGLETQYF. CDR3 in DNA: TGTGCCAGCAGTTGGGGTGGTGGTTTAGAGACCCAGTACTTC.

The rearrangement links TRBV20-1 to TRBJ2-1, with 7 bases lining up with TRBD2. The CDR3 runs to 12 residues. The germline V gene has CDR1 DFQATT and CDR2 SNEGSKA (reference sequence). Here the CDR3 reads CSLPLGGYEQFF. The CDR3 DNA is TGCAGCCTACCACTGGGGGGGTACGAGCAGTTCTTC.

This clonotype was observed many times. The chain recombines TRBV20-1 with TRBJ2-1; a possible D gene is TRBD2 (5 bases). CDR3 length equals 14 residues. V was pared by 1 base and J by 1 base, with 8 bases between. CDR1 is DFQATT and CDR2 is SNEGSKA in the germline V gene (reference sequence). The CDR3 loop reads CSARAGNSYNEQFF. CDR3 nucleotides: TGCAGTGCTAGAGCGGGGAATTCCTACAATGAGCAGTTCTTC.

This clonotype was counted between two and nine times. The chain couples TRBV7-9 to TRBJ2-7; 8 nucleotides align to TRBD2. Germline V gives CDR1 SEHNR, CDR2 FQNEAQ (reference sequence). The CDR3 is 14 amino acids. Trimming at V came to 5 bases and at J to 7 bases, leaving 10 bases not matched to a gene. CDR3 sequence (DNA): TGTGCCAGCAGCCCCTTCACTAGCGGTCGGGAGCAGTACTTC. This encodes CASSPFTSGREQYF.

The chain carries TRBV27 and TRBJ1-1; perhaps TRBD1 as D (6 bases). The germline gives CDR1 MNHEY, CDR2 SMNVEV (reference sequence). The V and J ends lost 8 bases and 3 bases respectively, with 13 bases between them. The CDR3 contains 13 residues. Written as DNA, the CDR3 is TGTGCCAGCCAATTAGGGGGGGACACTGAAGCTTTCTTT. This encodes CASQLGGDTEAFF.

The CDR3, as DNA: TGTGCCAGCAGCTCCCAGGGGGTTGGTGAAAAACTGTTTTTT. It translates to CASSSQGVGEKLFF. V and J are TRBV7-6 and TRBJ1-4, with 7 bases matching TRBD1. V trimming: 4 bases; J trimming: 7 bases; junction bases outside the gene matches: 6. CDR1 is SGHVS, CDR2 FNYEAQ, per germline. The CDR3 covers 14 residues.

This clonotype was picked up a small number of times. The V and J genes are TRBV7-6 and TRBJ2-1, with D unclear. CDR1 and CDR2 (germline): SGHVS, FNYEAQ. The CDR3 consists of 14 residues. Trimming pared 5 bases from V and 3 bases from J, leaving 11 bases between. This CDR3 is CASSSQHGYNEQFF. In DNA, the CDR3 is TGTGCCAGCAGCAGCCAACACGGCTACAATGAGCAGTTCTTC.

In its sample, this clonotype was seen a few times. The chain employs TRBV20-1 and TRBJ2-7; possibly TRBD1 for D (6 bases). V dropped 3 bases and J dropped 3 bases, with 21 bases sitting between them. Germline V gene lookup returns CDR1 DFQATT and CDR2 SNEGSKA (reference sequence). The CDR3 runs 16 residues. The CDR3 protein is CSARAIQGGASYEQYF. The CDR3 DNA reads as TGCAGTGCTAGGGCCATACAGGGTGGGGCTAGCTACGAGCAGTACTTC.

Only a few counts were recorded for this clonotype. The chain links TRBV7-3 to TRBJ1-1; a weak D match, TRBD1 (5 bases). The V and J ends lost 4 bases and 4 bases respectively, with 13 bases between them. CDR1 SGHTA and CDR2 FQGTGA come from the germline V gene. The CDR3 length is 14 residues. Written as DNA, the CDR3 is TGTGCCAGCAGCTCCGCAAAAGGGGTCACTGAAGCTTTCTTT. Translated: CASSSAKGVTEAFF.